Listed below are T cell receptor beta chains from one sample, sequenced in a study of T cells after yellow fever vaccination. TCRdb fed the 5' RACE reads into MiXCR, producing one record per CDR3 protein. This table holds about 120,000 distinct CDR3 sequences, 7.2% found once. Sample: CD4+ T cells sorted from PBMCs, taken roughly 45 days after the first yellow fever vaccination. Receptors were obtained from a man younger than 35 who received the YFV17D yellow fever vaccine. Both conserved end residues are part of each CDR3. The D gene is left open where the match is weak. Rows may omit the clone size; those that give it use once, few, many or a size class.

D	length	size	V	J	CDR3	DNA
.	16	many	TRBV18	TRBJ1-1	CASSRTLPTGNTEAFF	TGTGCCAGCTCACGAACCCTACCTACAGGGAACACTGAAGCTTTCTTT
TRBD2	15	few	TRBV20-1	TRBJ2-5	CSASDFSRGGETQYF	TGCAGTGCTAGCGATTTTTCGCGGGGGGGAGAGACCCAGTACTTC
TRBD1	14	many	TRBV5-1	TRBJ1-5	CASSRQGGDQPQHF	TGCGCCAGCAGCCGACAGGGAGGGGATCAGCCCCAGCATTTT
TRBD1	14	many	TRBV7-8	TRBJ2-3	CASSLGTGADTQYF	TGTGCCAGCAGCTTAGGGACAGGGGCAGATACGCAGTATTTT
TRBD1	14	.	TRBV12-3/TRBV12-4	TRBJ1-4	CASTVGQGGEKLFF	TGTGCCAGCACCGTAGGACAGGGCGGAGAAAAACTGTTTTTT
TRBD1	15	many	TRBV6-1	TRBJ1-4	CASSQGQAINEKLFF	TGTGCCAGCAGCCAGGGACAGGCGATCAATGAAAAACTGTTTTTT
TRBD1	14	few	TRBV5-1	TRBJ1-6	CASRMTGVDSPLHF	TGCGCCAGCAGAATGACAGGGGTTGATTCACCCCTCCACTTT
.	16	many	TRBV4-3	TRBJ2-1	CASSQDRWGAYNEQFF	TGCGCCAGCAGCCAAGATCGGTGGGGGGCATACAATGAGCAGTTCTTC
.	15	many	TRBV18	TRBJ1-4	CASTFSPATNEKLFF	TGTGCCAGCACCTTCTCACCTGCAACTAATGAAAAACTGTTTTTT
.	15	many	TRBV19	TRBJ2-3	CASSATGLMADTQYF	TGTGCCAGTAGTGCCACGGGGTTGATGGCAGATACGCAGTATTTT
.	13	.	TRBV4-2	TRBJ1-1	CASSQDSGRGAFF	TGTGCCAGCAGCCAAGATAGCGGGCGAGGAGCTTTCTTT
TRBD2	14	many	TRBV5-1	TRBJ2-1	CASSQRTGGSSQFF	TGCGCCAGCAGCCAAAGGACGGGGGGTAGTTCGCAGTTCTTC
TRBD2	15	many	TRBV12-3/TRBV12-4	TRBJ2-3	CASSPSGGAADTQYF	TGTGCCAGCAGTCCTAGCGGGGGGGCCGCAGATACGCAGTATTTT
TRBD1	14	many	TRBV7-2	TRBJ1-1	CASRRGQSNTEAFF	TGTGCCAGCAGGCGGGGACAGTCGAACACTGAAGCTTTCTTT
TRBD2	17	many	TRBV7-3	TRBJ2-1	CASSRTGTSGSYNEQFF	TGTGCCAGCAGCCGAACCGGGACTAGCGGGTCCTACAATGAGCAGTTCTTC
.	15	few	TRBV4-2	TRBJ2-1	CASSPGVVAYNEQFF	TGTGCCAGCAGCCCCGGGGTCGTCGCCTACAATGAGCAGTTCTTC
.	16	.	TRBV4-3	TRBJ2-3	CASSQGGTTSTDTQYF	TGCGCCAGCAGCCAAGGAGGGACAACTAGCACAGATACGCAGTATTTT
.	15	.	TRBV3-1	TRBJ2-3	CASSPGTVRTDTQYF	TGTGCCAGCAGCCCCGGGACGGTTCGCACAGATACGCAGTATTTT
TRBD1	14	.	TRBV5-1	TRBJ2-5	CASSAGTGRETQYF	TGCGCCAGCAGTGCCGGGACAGGGCGAGAGACCCAGTACTTC
.	14	.	TRBV18	TRBJ1-5	CASSPLGSNQPQHF	TGTGCCAGCTCACCCCTCGGCAGCAATCAGCCCCAGCATTTT
.	14	many	TRBV20-1	TRBJ1-3	CSAVDIVSGNTIYF	TGCAGTGCTGTGGACATCGTCTCTGGAAACACCATATATTTT
TRBD1	15	few	TRBV4-2	TRBJ1-3	CASSHEWTGRNTIYF	TGTGCCAGCAGCCATGAGTGGACAGGCAGAAACACCATATATTTT
.	16	.	TRBV19	TRBJ2-1	CASSLGSLNTYNEQFF	TGTGCCAGTAGTCTGGGGTCTCTAAATACCTACAATGAGCAGTTCTTC
.	12	many	TRBV2	TRBJ2-7	CASSDAGYEQYF	TGTGCCAGCAGTGATGCCGGCTACGAGCAGTACTTC
.	14	many	TRBV12-5	TRBJ1-1	CASGFYRKNTEAFF	TGTGCTAGTGGTTTCTACAGAAAGAACACTGAAGCTTTCTTT
.	16	.	TRBV5-1	TRBJ1-6	CVSSILPTGTGSPLHF	TGCGTCAGCAGCATCCTCCCGACAGGCACGGGTTCACCCCTCCACTTT
.	12	.	TRBV20-1	TRBJ2-5	CSAPKVQETQYF	TGCAGTGCCCCGAAAGTACAAGAGACCCAGTACTTC
.	13	many	TRBV6-5	TRBJ2-5	CASSYFTGETQYF	TGTGCCAGCAGTTACTTTACCGGGGAGACCCAGTACTTC
TRBD1	17	few	TRBV6-1	TRBJ1-3	CASSPHPGQGFGNTIYF	TGTGCCAGCAGTCCGCATCCGGGACAGGGTTTTGGAAACACCATATATTTT
TRBD1	15	many	TRBV5-1	TRBJ1-1	CASSPRQGRNTEAFF	TGCGCCAGCAGCCCAAGACAGGGGCGGAACACTGAAGCTTTCTTT
.	15	few	TRBV4-3	TRBJ1-2	CASSRGGGTLYGYTF	TGCGCCAGCAGCCGAGGCGGGGGAACTCTCTATGGCTACACCTTC
.	12	few	TRBV28	TRBJ1-6	CASRGTNSPLHF	TGTGCCAGCAGGGGGACGAATTCACCCCTCCACTTT
.	17	many	TRBV21-1	TRBJ2-3	CASRPLRKAGYTDTQYF	TGTGCCAGCAGACCCTTGAGGAAGGCGGGGTACACAGATACGCAGTATTTT
.	16	many	TRBV11-2	TRBJ2-2	CASSKVRGTNTGELFF	TGTGCCAGCAGCAAAGTCAGGGGGACTAACACCGGGGAGCTGTTTTTT
TRBD2	16	many	TRBV7-2	TRBJ2-3	CASSREGTRGPDTQYF	TGTGCCAGCAGCCGTGAGGGGACTAGGGGCCCAGATACGCAGTATTTT
.	17	few	TRBV12-3/TRBV12-4	TRBJ2-1	CASSTDRSPSSYNEQFF	TGTGCCAGCAGTACAGACAGGAGCCCAAGCTCCTACAATGAGCAGTTCTTC
TRBD2	16	.	TRBV7-3	TRBJ2-3	CASSPHSSGGTDTQYF	TGTGCCAGCAGCCCCCATAGTAGCGGGGGCACAGATACGCAGTATTTT
.	12	many	TRBV28	TRBJ2-2	CASDTNTGELFF	TGTGCCAGCGATACGAACACCGGGGAGCTGTTTTTT
.	12	many	TRBV10-3	TRBJ1-1	CAIRTVNTEAFF	TGTGCCATCAGAACAGTGAACACTGAAGCTTTCTTT
.	9	few	TRBV9	TRBJ1-1	CASSFEAFF	TGTGCCAGCAGTTTTGAAGCTTTCTTT